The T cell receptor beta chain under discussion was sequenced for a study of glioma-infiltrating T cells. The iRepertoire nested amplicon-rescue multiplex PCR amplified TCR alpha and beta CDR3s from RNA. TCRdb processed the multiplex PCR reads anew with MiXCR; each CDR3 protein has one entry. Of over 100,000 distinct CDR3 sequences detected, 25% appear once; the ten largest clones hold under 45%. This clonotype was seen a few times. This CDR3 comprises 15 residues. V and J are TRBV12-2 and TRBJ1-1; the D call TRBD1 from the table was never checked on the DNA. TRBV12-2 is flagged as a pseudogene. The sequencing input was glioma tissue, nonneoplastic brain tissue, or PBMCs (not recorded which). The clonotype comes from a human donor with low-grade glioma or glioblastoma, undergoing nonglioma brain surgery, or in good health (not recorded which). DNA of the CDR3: TGTGCAAGTCGTTCAAACCGGGGGTTCGACACTGAAGCTTTCTTT. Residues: CASRSNRGFDTEAFF.